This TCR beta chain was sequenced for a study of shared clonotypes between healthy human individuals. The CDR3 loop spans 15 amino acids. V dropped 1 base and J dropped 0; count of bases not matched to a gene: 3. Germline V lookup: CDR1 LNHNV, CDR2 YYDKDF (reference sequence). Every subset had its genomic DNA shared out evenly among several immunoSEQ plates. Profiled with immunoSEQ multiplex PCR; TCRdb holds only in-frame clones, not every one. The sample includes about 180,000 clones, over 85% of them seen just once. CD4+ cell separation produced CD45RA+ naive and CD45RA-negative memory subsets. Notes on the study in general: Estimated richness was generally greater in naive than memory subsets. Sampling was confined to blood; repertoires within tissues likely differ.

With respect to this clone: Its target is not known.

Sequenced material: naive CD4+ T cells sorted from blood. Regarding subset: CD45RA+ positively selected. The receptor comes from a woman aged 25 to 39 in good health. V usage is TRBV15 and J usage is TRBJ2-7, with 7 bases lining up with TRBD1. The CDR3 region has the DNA TGTGCCACCAGCAGAGGTACAGGGGTCTCCTACGAGCAGTACTTC. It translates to CATSRGTGVSYEQYF.